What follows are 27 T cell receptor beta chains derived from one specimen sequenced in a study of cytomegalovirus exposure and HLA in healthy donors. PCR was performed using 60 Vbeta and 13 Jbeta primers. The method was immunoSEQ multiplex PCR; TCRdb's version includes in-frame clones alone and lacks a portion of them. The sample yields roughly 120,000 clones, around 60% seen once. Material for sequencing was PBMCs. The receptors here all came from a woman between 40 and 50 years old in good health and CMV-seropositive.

The CDR3 spells CASSPEREGYEQYF. The CDR3 DNA is TGTGCCAGCAGCCCTGAGCGGGAGGGGTACGAGCAGTACTTC. The genes are TRBV7-2 and TRBJ2-7; TRBD2 matches at 10 bases. The V gene's germline CDR1 is SGHTA and CDR2 FQGNSA. CDR3 size: 14 residues. With 5 bases clipped from V and 4 bases from J, the junction kept 5 bases outside the gene matches.

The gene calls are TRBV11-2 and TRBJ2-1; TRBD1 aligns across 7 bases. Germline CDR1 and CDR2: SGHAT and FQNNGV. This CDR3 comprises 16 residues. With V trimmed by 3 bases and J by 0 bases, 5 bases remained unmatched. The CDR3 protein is CASSFTGALSYNEQFF. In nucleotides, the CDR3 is TGTGCCAGCAGCTTCACAGGGGCTCTCTCCTACAATGAGCAGTTCTTC.

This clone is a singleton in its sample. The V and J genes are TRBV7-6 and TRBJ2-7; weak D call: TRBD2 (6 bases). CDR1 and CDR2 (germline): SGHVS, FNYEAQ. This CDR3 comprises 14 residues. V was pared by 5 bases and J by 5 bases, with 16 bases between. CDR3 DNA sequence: TGTGCCAGCAGCGCATCGACTAGTTTCCACGAGCAGTACTTC. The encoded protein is CASSASTSFHEQYF.

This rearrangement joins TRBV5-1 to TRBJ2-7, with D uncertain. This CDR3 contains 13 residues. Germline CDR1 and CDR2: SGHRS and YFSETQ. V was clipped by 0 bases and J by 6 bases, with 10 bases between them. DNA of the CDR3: TGCGCCAGCAGCTTGGCCCCGTCGAGCGAGCAGTACTTC. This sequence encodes CASSLAPSSEQYF.

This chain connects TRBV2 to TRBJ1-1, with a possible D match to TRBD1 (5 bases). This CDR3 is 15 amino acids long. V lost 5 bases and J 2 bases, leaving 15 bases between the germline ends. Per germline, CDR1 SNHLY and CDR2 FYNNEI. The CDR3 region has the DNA TGTGCCAGCAGTTCACCAGAGACAGATAACACTGAAGCTTTCTTT. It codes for CASSSPETDNTEAFF. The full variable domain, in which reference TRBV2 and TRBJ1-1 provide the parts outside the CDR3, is EPEVTQTPSHQVTQMGQEVILRCVPISNHLYFYWYRQILGQKVEFLVSFYNNEISEKSEIFDDQFSVERPDGSNFTLKIRSTKLEDSAMYFCASSSPETDNTEAFFGQGTRLTVV.

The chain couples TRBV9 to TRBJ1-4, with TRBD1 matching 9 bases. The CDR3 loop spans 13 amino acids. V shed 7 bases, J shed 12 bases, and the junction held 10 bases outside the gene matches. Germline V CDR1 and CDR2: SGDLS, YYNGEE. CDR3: CASSPGTGWELFF. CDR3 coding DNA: TGTGCCAGCTCTCCCGGGACAGGGTGGGAACTGTTTTTT.

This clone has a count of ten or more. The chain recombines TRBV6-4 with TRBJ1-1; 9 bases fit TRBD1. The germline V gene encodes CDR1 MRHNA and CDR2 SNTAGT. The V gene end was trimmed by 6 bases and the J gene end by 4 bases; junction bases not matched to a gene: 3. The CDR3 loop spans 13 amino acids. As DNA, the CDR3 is TGTGCCAGCAGGAAACAGGGGGCCACTGAAGCTTTCTTT. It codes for CASRKQGATEAFF.

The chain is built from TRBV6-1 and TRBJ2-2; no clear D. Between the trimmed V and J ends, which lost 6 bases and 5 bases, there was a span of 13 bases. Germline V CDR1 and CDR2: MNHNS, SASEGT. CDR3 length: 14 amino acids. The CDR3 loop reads CASRLILYTGELFF. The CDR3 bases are TGTGCCAGCAGGTTGATACTGTATACCGGGGAGCTGTTTTTT.

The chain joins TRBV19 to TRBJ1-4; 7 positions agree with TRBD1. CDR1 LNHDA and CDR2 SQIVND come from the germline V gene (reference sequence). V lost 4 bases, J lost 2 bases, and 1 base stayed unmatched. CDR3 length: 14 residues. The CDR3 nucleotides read TGTGCCAGTAGTAAGGGACAGACTAATGAAAAACTGTTTTTT. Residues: CASSKGQTNEKLFF.

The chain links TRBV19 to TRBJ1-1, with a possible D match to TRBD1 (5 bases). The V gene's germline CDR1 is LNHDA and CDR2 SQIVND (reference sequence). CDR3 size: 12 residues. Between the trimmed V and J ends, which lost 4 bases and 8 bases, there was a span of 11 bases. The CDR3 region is CASSNRGGEAFF. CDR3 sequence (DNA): TGTGCCAGTAGTAACCGGGGGGGAGAAGCTTTCTTT.

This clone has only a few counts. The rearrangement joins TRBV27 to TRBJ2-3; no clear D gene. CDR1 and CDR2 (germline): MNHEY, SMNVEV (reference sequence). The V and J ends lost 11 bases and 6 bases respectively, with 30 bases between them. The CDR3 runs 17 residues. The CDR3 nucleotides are TGTGCCGCTGCCTCCGGTCCCATGTTGCGGTCCCCGGATACGCAGTATTTT. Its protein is CAAASGPMLRSPDTQYF.

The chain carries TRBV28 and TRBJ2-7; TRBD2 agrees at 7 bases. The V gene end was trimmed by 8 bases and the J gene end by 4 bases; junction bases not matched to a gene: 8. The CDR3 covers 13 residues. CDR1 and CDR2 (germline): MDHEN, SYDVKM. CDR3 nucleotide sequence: TGTGCCAGCCGACCGGGGCGGGGGTACGAGCAGTACTTC. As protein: CASRPGRGYEQYF.

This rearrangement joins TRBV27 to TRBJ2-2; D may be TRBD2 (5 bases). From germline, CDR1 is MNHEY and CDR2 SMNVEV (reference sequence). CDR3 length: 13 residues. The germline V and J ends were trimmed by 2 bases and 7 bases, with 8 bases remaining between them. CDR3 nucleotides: TGTGCCAGCAGTTTAGCTAGCAACGGGGAGCTGTTTTTT. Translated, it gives CASSLASNGELFF.

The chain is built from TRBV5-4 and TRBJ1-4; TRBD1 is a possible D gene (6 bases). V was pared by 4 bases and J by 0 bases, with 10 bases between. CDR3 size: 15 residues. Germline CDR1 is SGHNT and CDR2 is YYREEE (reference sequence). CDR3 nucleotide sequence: TGTGCCAGCAGCGACAGGCGAGCAACTAATGAAAAACTGTTTTTT. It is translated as CASSDRRATNEKLFF.

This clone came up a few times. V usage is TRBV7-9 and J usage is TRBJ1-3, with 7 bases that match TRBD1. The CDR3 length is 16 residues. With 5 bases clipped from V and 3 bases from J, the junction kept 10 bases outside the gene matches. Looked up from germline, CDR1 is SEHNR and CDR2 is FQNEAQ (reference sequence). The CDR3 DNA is TGTGCCAGCAGCCATCAAACAGGGGATCGTGGAAACACCATATATTTT. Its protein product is CASSHQTGDRGNTIYF.

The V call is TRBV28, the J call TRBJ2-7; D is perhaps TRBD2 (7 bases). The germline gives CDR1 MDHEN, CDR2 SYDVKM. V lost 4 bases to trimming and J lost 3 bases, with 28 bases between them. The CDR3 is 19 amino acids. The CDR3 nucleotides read TGTGCCAGCAGTTCGGGGGCGGGGGTCTCTACGCAACGTGGCTACGAGCAGTACTTC. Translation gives CASSSGAGVSTQRGYEQYF.

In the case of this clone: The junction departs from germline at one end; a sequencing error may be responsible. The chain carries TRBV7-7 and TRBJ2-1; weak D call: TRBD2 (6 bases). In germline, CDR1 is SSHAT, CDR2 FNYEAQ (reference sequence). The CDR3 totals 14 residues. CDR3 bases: TGTGCTAGCAGCCGGGACCCCGGAGGGAATGAGCAGTTCTTC. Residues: CASSRDPGGNEQFF.

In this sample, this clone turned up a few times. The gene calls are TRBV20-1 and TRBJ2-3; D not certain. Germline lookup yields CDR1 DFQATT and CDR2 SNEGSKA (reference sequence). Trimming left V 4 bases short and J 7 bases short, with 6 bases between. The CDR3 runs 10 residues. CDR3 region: CSAIRNTQYF. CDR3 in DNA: TGCAGTGCTATTAGAAATACGCAGTATTTT.

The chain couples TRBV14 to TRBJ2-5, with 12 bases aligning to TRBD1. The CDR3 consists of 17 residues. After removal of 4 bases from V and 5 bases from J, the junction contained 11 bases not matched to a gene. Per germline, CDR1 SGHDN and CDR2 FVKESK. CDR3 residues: CASSRITGTGGIETQYF. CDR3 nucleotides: TGTGCCAGCAGCCGAATAACCGGGACAGGGGGCATTGAGACCCAGTACTTC.

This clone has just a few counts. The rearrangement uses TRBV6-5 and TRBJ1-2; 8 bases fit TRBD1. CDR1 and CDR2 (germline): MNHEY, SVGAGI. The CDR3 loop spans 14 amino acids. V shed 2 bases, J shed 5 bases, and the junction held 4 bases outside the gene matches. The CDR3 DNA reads TGTGCCAGCAGTTACGACAGGGGTCGTTATGGCTACACCTTC. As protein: CASSYDRGRYGYTF.

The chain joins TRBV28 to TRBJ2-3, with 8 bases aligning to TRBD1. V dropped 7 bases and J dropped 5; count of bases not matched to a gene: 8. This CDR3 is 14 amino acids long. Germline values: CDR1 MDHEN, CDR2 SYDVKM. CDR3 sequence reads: CASTRQGTGDTQYF. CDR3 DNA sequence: TGTGCCAGCACCCGACAGGGGACGGGAGATACGCAGTATTTT.

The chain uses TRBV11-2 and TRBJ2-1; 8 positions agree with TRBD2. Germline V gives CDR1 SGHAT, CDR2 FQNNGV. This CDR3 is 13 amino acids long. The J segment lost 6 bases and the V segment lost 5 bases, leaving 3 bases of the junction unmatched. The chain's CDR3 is CASSRTSSNEQFF. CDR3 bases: TGTGCCAGCAGCCGGACTAGCAGCAATGAGCAGTTCTTC.

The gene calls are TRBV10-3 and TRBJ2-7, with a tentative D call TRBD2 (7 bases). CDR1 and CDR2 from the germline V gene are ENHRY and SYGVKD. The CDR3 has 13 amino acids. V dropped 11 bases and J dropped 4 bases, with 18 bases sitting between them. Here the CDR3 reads CASGGQGGYEQYF. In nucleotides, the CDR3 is TGTGCCTCCGGGGGGCAGGGTGGGTACGAGCAGTACTTC.

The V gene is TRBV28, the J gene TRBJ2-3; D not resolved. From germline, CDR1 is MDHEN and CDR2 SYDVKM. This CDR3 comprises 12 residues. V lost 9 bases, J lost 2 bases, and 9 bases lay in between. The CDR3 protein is CASQASTDTQYF. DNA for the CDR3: TGTGCCAGTCAAGCGTCCACAGATACGCAGTATTTT.

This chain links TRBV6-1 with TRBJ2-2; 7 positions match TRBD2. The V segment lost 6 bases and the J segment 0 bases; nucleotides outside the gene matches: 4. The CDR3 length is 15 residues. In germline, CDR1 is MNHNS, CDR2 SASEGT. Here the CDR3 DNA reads TGTGCCAGCAGGCCGGGAGGAACGAACACCGGGGAGCTGTTTTTT. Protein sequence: CASRPGGTNTGELFF.

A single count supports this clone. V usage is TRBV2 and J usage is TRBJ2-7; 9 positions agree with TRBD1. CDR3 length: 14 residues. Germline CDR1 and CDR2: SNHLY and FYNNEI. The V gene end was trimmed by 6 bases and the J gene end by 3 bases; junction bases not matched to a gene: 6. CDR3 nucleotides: TGTGCCAGCAGGCCGGGACAGGGACTCTACGAGCAGTACTTC. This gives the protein CASRPGQGLYEQYF.

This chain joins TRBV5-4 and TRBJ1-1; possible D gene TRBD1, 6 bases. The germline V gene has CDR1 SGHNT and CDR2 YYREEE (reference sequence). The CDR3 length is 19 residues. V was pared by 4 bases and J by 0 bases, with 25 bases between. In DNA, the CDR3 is TGTGCCAGCAGCCCCCCGGACCCCCCACACAGGGTTATGAACACTGAAGCTTTCTTT. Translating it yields CASSPPDPPHRVMNTEAFF.